What follows describes a single T cell receptor (beta chain). This sample is part of a study of shared clonotypes between healthy human individuals. Only in-frame clones appear in the TCRdb table, and some are missing; sequencing was by immunoSEQ multiplex PCR. This sample has around 940,000 clones, with approximately 76% found just once. Germline assignment: CDR1 LGHNT and CDR2 FRNRAP. CDR3 length: 14 residues. Trimming stripped 3 bases from V and 2 bases from J, with 8 bases between. This sequence was found in a young man in good health. V usage is TRBV12-5 and J usage is TRBJ1-5, with D possibly TRBD1 on 5 matching bases. Material: memory CD4+ T cells sorted from blood. Described subset: CD45RA-negative fraction. The chain's CDR3 is CASGFQGGNQPQHF. Here the CDR3 DNA reads TGTGCTAGTGGTTTCCAGGGCGGCAATCAGCCCCAGCATTTT.